A single sample is the source of the 9 T cell receptor beta chains below, sequenced in a study of tumor and adjacent non-tumor tissue in lung cancer. This sample's RNA came from whole unsorted tissue. Distant lung tissue was collected more than 3 cm away from the tumor edge. TCRbeta libraries were built with three rounds of nested PCR, modified from ARM-PCR. TCRdb reanalysed the multiplex PCR reads using MiXCR and keeps one entry per CDR3 protein. The sample contains over 80,000 distinct CDR3 sequences, approximately 80% of which appear only once. The sequenced sample consisted of distant non-tumor lung tissue. All receptors come from a man aged 60 to 69 with small cell lung cancer.

Concerning this clonotype: With a much larger clone just one base away, this may be a read error. This CDR3 fails to terminate in the conserved phenylalanine or tryptophan, so it likely reflects a read error. The chain employs TRBV5-1 and TRBJ2-1; the match to TRBD1 covers 7 bases. The CDR3 is 14 amino acids. The V segment lost 4 bases and the J segment 13 bases; nucleotides outside the gene matches: 14. Germline CDR1 is SGHRS and CDR2 is YFSETQ. In nucleotides, the CDR3 is TGCGCCAGCAGCCTAACCACAGGGGACGCTCCCCAGTTCTTG. This codes for CASSLTTGDAPQFL.

Note on this clonotype: At one of its ends the junction is not consistent with the germline gene, which may arise from a read error. The rearrangement links TRBV29-1 to TRBJ2-7, with 9 bases that match TRBD2. CDR3 size: 13 residues. Per germline, CDR1 SQVTM and CDR2 ANQGSEA. CDR3 sequence (DNA): TGCAACATTGCTAGCGGGATTTCCTGCGAGCAGTACTTC. It is translated as CNIASGISCEQYF.

On this clonotype itself: This may stem from a read error, because a much larger clone lies one nucleotide away. The rearrangement joins TRBV20-1 to TRBJ2-7; no clear D. There are 14 residues in the CDR3. Trimming shortened V by 2 bases and J by 9 bases, and 20 bases separated the two germline ends. Germline V gene lookup returns CDR1 DFQATT and CDR2 SNEGSKA (reference sequence). CDR3 loop: CSARPLNLGTGQYF. The CDR3, as DNA: TGCAGTGCTAGACCCCTCAACTTAGGCACCGGGCAGTACTTC.

The J gene is TRBJ1-2, the V gene TRBV10-2; D may be TRBD1 (6 bases). The CDR3 sequence is 13 residues long. The ends were cut back, 3 bases at V and 8 bases at J, with 13 bases in the middle. Germline lookup yields CDR1 WSHSY and CDR2 SAAADI. The DNA for the CDR3 is TGCGCCAGCAGTGACCCAAGGGGGATAGGCTACACCTTC. It translates to CASSDPRGIGYTF.

With respect to this clonotype: Compared with germline, one end of the junction differs, possibly owing to a read error. This chain links TRBV5-8 with TRBJ2-3; maybe TRBD2 (7 bases). Germline V gives CDR1 SGHTS, CDR2 YDEGEE. The CDR3 has 16 amino acids. The CDR3 DNA reads TGTGCCAGCGGCGATGGGGGGGGGCCCCCCGCAGATATGCAGTATTTT. This sequence encodes CASGDGGGPPADMQYF.

Concerning this clonotype itself: Germline is not matched at one junction end, which may reflect a read error. CDR3 in DNA: TGTGCCAACAGCTTAGTGACAGCACAGAGCTCCTACAATGGGCAGTTCTTC. The encoded protein is CANSLVTAQSSYNGQFF. J is TRBJ2-1 and V is TRBV11-2; TRBD1 is a possible D gene (5 bases). The CDR3 loop spans 17 amino acids. In germline, CDR1 is SGHAT, CDR2 FQNNGV.

CDR3 sequence: CASSILGAGLLGSEQHYF. The CDR3 nucleotides read TGTGCCAGCAGCATCCTAGGGGCGGGACTCTTGGGCTCGGAGCAGCACTATTTT. The rearrangement links TRBV6-1 to TRBJ2-3; possible D gene TRBD2, 6 bases. V lost 6 bases, J lost 15 bases, and 37 bases lay in between. The germline V gene has CDR1 MNHNS and CDR2 SASEGT. CDR3 length: 18 amino acids.

A note on this clonotype: A junction boundary mismatches the germline segment, possibly from a read error. The V and J genes are TRBV11-3 and TRBJ1-1; D gene uncertain. The length of the CDR3 is 16 residues. Germline V gives CDR1 SGHNT, CDR2 YENEEA. The CDR3 is CASSPWCASWNTEAFF. CDR3 in DNA: TGTGCCAGCAGCCCCTGGTGTGCCAGTTGGAACACTGAGGCTTTCTTT.

Points on this clonotype: A much more abundant neighbour one base away suggests this may be a read error. The chain uses TRBV5-4 and TRBJ2-3, with D uncertain. This CDR3 has 14 amino acids. Germline V gives CDR1 SGHNT, CDR2 YYREEE (reference sequence). The CDR3 coding sequence is TGTGTCAGCAGCTTAGTACAGAACACAGATACGCAGTATTTT. It yields the protein CVSSLVQNTDTQYF. Supplemented by reference TRBV5-4 and TRBJ2-3, the full variable domain reads ETGVTQSPTHLIKTRGQQVTLRCSSQSGHNTVSWYQQALGQGPQFIFQYYREEENGRGNFPPRFSGLQFPNYSSELNVNALELDDSALYLCVSSLVQNTDTQYFGPGTRLTVL.